The 18 T cell receptor beta chains in this list originate from one sample, sequenced in a study of control samples from healthy donors and cancer patients. Sequencing used immunoSEQ multiplex PCR; TCRdb keeps in-frame clones, though not all of them. This table has about 75,000 clones, 84% appearing once. Sequencing was done on a sample of blood. The receptors derive from a man in his fifties or sixties in good health.

This chain connects TRBV30 to TRBJ1-3; tentative D call: TRBD1 (5 bases). This CDR3 has 15 residues. Germline CDR1 GTSNPN, CDR2 SVGIG (reference sequence). V lost 1 base to trimming and J lost 2 bases, with 12 bases between them. CDR3 region: CAWSGGLGTGNTIYF. DNA for the CDR3: TGTGCCTGGAGTGGGGGCCTAGGGACTGGAAACACCATATATTTT. Full variable domain (missing parts from reference TRBV30 and TRBJ1-3): SQTIHQWPATLVQPVGSPLSLECTVEGTSNPNLYWYRQAAGRGLQLLFYSVGIGQISSEVPQNLSASRPQDRQFILSSKKLLLSDSGFYLCAWSGGLGTGNTIYFGEGSWLTVV.

This clone was seen just once. The J gene is TRBJ2-1, the V gene TRBV4-2; 10 nucleotides line up with TRBD2. The CDR3 is 17 residues long. The germline V gene has CDR1 LGHNA and CDR2 YNFKEQ. The V segment lost 5 bases and the J segment 5 bases; nucleotides outside the gene matches: 12. The CDR3: CASSAHLRTSGHNEQFF. The CDR3, as DNA: TGTGCCAGCAGCGCCCACCTAAGGACTAGCGGTCACAATGAGCAGTTCTTC.

The CDR3 region has the DNA TGTGCCAGCAGCCCTCAGTTGCCGGGTCATACTGAAGCTTTCTTT. Amino acids: CASSPQLPGHTEAFF. J is TRBJ1-1 and V is TRBV7-9; no firm D call. CDR1 SEHNR and CDR2 FQNEAQ come from the germline V gene (reference sequence). V was pared by 5 bases and J by 5 bases, with 18 bases between. This CDR3 has 15 amino acids.

V is TRBV2 and J is TRBJ1-6; D is uncertain. Deletions cut 4 bases from V and 7 bases from J, with 11 bases between. The CDR3 covers 14 residues. Germline CDR1 is SNHLY and CDR2 is FYNNEI. The CDR3 region is CASSGRAGNSPLHF. The CDR3 nucleotides are TGTGCCAGCAGTGGACGGGCGGGCAATTCACCCCTCCACTTT.

CDR3 in DNA: TGTGCCAGCAGCCCACGTTTAACCGGGGAGCTGTTTTTT. It specifies CASSPRLTGELFF. The chain has TRBV9 and TRBJ2-2, with D uncertain. The germline V and J ends were trimmed by 4 bases and 5 bases, with 9 bases remaining between them. This CDR3 has 13 residues. CDR1 and CDR2 (germline): SGDLS, YYNGEE. Full variable domain (outside the CDR3, taken from reference TRBV9 and TRBJ2-2): DSGVTQTPKHLITATGQRVTLRCSPRSGDLSVYWYQQSLDQGLQFLIQYYNGEERAKGNILERFSAQQFPDLHSELNLSSLELGDSALYFCASSPRLTGELFFGEGSRLTVL.

The chain joins TRBV4-3 to TRBJ2-3; TRBD2 matches 10 bases. Unmatched junction bases numbered 6, after V lost 2 bases and J lost 1 base. CDR1 LGHNA and CDR2 YSLEER come from the germline V gene. This CDR3 contains 17 residues. The CDR3 nucleotides are TGCGCCAGCAGCCAATCACTAGCGGGGAGAGGCACAGATACGCAGTATTTT. Protein product: CASSQSLAGRGTDTQYF.

The V and J genes are TRBV7-2 and TRBJ2-7; maybe TRBD1 (5 bases). V was pared by 7 bases and J by 5 bases, with 18 bases between. The germline V gene has CDR1 SGHTA and CDR2 FQGNSA. The CDR3 loop spans 14 amino acids. The CDR3 sequence: CASTPAWGPNEQYF. Written as DNA, the CDR3 is TGTGCCAGCACCCCCGCGTGGGGCCCCAACGAGCAGTACTTC. Complete variable domain (other parts from reference TRBV7-2 and TRBJ2-7): GAGVSQSPSNKVTEKGKDVELRCDPISGHTALYWYRQSLGQGLEFLIYFQGNSAPDKSGLPSDRFSAERTGGSVSTLTIQRTQQEDSAVYLCASTPAWGPNEQYFGPGTRLTVT.

The V gene is TRBV28, the J gene TRBJ1-6, with 11 bases identical to TRBD1. V lost 7 bases, J lost 10 bases, and 12 bases stayed unmatched. CDR3 length: 16 amino acids. The germline CDR1 and CDR2 sequences are MDHEN and SYDVKM. CDR3 region: CASTLVRGQGVSPLHF. CDR3 sequence (DNA): TGTGCCAGCACCCTCGTTCGGGGACAGGGGGTCTCACCCCTCCACTTT.

The chain couples TRBV7-3 to TRBJ1-4, with D tentatively TRBD1 (5 bases). The CDR3 contains 13 residues. CDR1 and CDR2 (germline): SGHTA, FQGTGA. V shed 5 bases and J shed 7 bases, with 11 bases lying between them. CDR3 loop: CASSPNGGEKLFF. CDR3 DNA: TGTGCCAGCAGCCCCAACGGGGGTGAAAAACTGTTTTTT.

J is TRBJ1-1 and V is TRBV10-3; D gene uncertain. This CDR3 has 12 residues. Germline V lookup: CDR1 ENHRY, CDR2 SYGVKD. Trimming took off 7 bases at V and 1 base at J, with 7 bases between the two ends. The CDR3 sequence: CAIKGGNTEAFF. In DNA, the CDR3 is TGTGCCATCAAAGGCGGGAACACTGAAGCTTTCTTT.

CDR3 loop: CASSLSPGSYTF. The CDR3 DNA reads TGTGCCAGCAGCCTGTCTCCGGGTAGCTACACCTTC. V and J are TRBV3-1 (or the pseudogene TRBV3-2) and TRBJ1-2, with D unresolved. The CDR3 runs 12 residues. Trimming pared 4 bases from V and 9 bases from J, leaving 12 bases between. Looked up from germline, CDR1 is LGHDT and CDR2 is YNNKEL (reference sequence).

V gene TRBV4-1 combines with J gene TRBJ1-1, with no clear D. Germline V gene sequence: CDR1 MGHRA, CDR2 YSYEKL. CDR3 length equals 13 residues. Trimming cost V 5 bases and J 1 base, with 8 bases left between them. The CDR3 here is CASSTEPNTEAFF. DNA for the CDR3: TGCGCCAGCAGCACCGAGCCGAACACTGAAGCTTTCTTT.

The chain couples TRBV7-2 to TRBJ2-7; D is ambiguous. V gave up 6 bases and J gave up 7 bases, with 16 bases separating them. The V gene's germline CDR1 is SGHTA and CDR2 FQGNSA. This CDR3 is 13 amino acids long. CDR3 sequence reads: CASSSAHYEEQYF. The CDR3 DNA reads as TGTGCCAGCAGTTCGGCCCATTACGAAGAGCAGTACTTC.

The chain is built from TRBV28 and TRBJ1-1; D may be TRBD1 (6 bases). In germline, CDR1 is MDHEN, CDR2 SYDVKM. This CDR3 has 13 residues. V lost 8 bases to trimming and J lost 5 bases, with 15 bases between them. The CDR3 DNA follows: TGTGCCAGCTTCCCAGGGGTTGGTACTGAAGCTTTCTTT. Translating it yields CASFPGVGTEAFF.

The V call is TRBV19, the J call TRBJ1-5; D is undetermined. The CDR3 spans 13 residues. Germline loops: CDR1 LNHDA, CDR2 SQIVND (reference sequence). V was trimmed by 9 bases and J by 5 bases, leaving 14 bases between them. The CDR3 spells CASRLMDYQPQHF. The CDR3 bases are TGTGCCAGCCGGCTGATGGACTATCAGCCCCAGCATTTT.

This chain links TRBV7-8 with TRBJ2-2, with no clear D. CDR1 is SGHVS and CDR2 is FQNEAQ in the germline V gene. V lost 2 bases, J lost 3 bases, and 10 bases lay in between. The CDR3 is 15 residues long. The CDR3 coding sequence is TGTGCCAGCAGCTTACTTGGAACCTACACCGGGGAGCTGTTTTTT. As protein: CASSLLGTYTGELFF.

This chain connects TRBV7-9 to TRBJ2-1, with 7 bases matching TRBD2. V lost 2 bases, J lost 10 bases, and 14 bases stayed unmatched. CDR3 length: 16 amino acids. CDR1 is SEHNR and CDR2 is FQNEAQ in the germline V gene (reference sequence). The CDR3, as DNA: TGTGCCAGCAGCTTATATGCGGGAGTTAGGGTGGACGAGCAGTTCTTC. The encoded protein is CASSLYAGVRVDEQFF.

The V and J genes are TRBV19 and TRBJ1-4, with D possibly TRBD1 on 5 matching bases. V was shortened by 2 bases and J by 3 bases, with 16 bases between the two germline ends. The CDR3 loop spans 17 amino acids. The germline V gene encodes CDR1 LNHDA and CDR2 SQIVND (reference sequence). CDR3 DNA sequence: TGTGCCAGTAGTATAAAAGGGGAGACCTTCTCTAATGAAAAACTGTTTTTT. It is translated as CASSIKGETFSNEKLFF.